The text below deals with one T cell receptor (beta chain). Enrolled through a virtual design, the participants were between roughly 18 and 95 years of age and came from under 30 US areas. The sample is drawn from a study of blood T cell repertoires in COVID-19. The protocol was immunoSEQ multiplex PCR, while the TCRdb copy is restricted to in-frame clones and leaves out a portion. The sample includes about 400,000 clones, around nine tenths seen only once; the top ten take 1.5% to 2%. There are 13 residues in the CDR3. The germline V and J ends were trimmed by 3 bases and 2 bases, with 7 bases remaining between them.

The chain couples TRBV12-3 or TRBV12-4 to TRBJ2-5, with unresolved D. This receptor was obtained from a woman aged 25 to 39 who had recovered from COVID-19. Material: PBMCs or T cells enriched from blood (not recorded which). The CDR3 spells CASSFENQETQYF. The CDR3 DNA reads TGTGCCAGCAGTTTTGAGAATCAAGAGACCCAGTACTTC.